The 11 T cell receptor beta chains presented below share a single source sample, sequenced in a study of CD8 T cells in Susac syndrome. Reverse transcription of 0.5 to 1 ug RNA was performed with random hexamers. Each CDR3 protein is one row after TCRdb ran MiXCR on the immunoSEQ multiplex PCR reads. This table holds some 58,000 distinct CDR3 sequences, 95% found once. Sequencing input: CD8+ T cells from PBMCs. The receptor set was obtained from a human donor with Susac syndrome.

The chain uses TRBV7-8 and TRBJ2-5; no definite D call. With 5 bases removed from V and 4 bases from J, the gap between germline ends came to 5 bases. The CDR3 is made up of 11 amino acids. Germline-derived CDR1 and CDR2 are SGHVS and FQNEAQ. DNA for the CDR3: TGTGCCAGCAGCAATCCAGAGACCCAGTACTTC. Protein sequence: CASSNPETQYF.

This chain links TRBV12-5 with TRBJ2-5; 8 bases agree with TRBD2. The ends lost 0 bases at V and 4 bases at J; junction bases unmatched: 13. In germline, CDR1 is LGHNT, CDR2 FRNRAP. This CDR3 region has 18 residues. Here the CDR3 DNA reads TGTGCTAGTGGTTTGGTACATGTGCGGGGGGACGGCAGAGAGACCCAGTACTTC. It translates to CASGLVHVRGDGRETQYF.

The chain links TRBV15 to TRBJ1-2; 7 bases line up with TRBD1. The CDR3 loop spans 15 amino acids. The J segment lost 4 bases and the V segment lost 5 bases, leaving 10 bases of the junction unmatched. Germline assignment: CDR1 LNHNV and CDR2 YYDKDF (reference sequence). CDR3 in amino acids: CATSDGQTGSYGYTF. The CDR3 DNA reads as TGTGCCACCAGCGACGGTCAGACAGGGAGCTATGGCTACACCTTC. The whole variable domain, filled in from reference TRBV15 and TRBJ1-2, reads DAMVIQNPRYQVTQFGKPVTLSCSQTLNHNVMYWYQQKSSQAPKLLFHYYDKDFNNEADTPDNFQSRRPNTSFCFLDIRSPGLGDTAMYLCATSDGQTGSYGYTFGSGTRLTVV.

The chain recombines TRBV7-6 with TRBJ2-3; 8 bases line up with TRBD2. CDR1 and CDR2 from the germline V gene are SGHVS and FNYEAQ. Germline trimming cut 5 bases from V and 0 bases from J; bases unmatched to any gene: 4. The CDR3 has 15 residues. CDR3 DNA: TGTGCCAGCAGCCCCCCTAGCGGGAGCACAGATACGCAGTATTTT. Residues: CASSPPSGSTDTQYF.

The chain joins TRBV27 to TRBJ1-5; D perhaps matches TRBD1 (6 bases). CDR1 is MNHEY and CDR2 is SMNVEV in the germline V gene (reference sequence). The CDR3 is 14 amino acids. V was pared by 4 bases and J by 3 bases, with 10 bases between. The CDR3 region is CASSSGAYNQPQHF. CDR3 DNA sequence: TGTGCCAGCAGTTCGGGGGCTTACAATCAGCCCCAGCATTTT.

The rearrangement links TRBV29-1 to TRBJ1-1, with 10 bases matching TRBD1. This CDR3 spans 14 amino acids. With V trimmed by 6 bases and J by 1 base, 5 bases remained unmatched. Germline V gives CDR1 SQVTM, CDR2 ANQGSEA. This CDR3 is CSVGTGERNTEAFF. In DNA, the CDR3 is TGCAGCGTGGGGACAGGGGAAAGGAACACTGAAGCTTTCTTT.

The rearrangement links TRBV4-2 to TRBJ1-2; TRBD1 matches 8 bases. This CDR3 comprises 16 residues. V trimming: 0 bases; J trimming: 1 base; junction bases outside the gene matches: 4. Germline CDR1 and CDR2: LGHNA and YNFKEQ. The CDR3 sequence is CASSQDRQGNNYGYTF. DNA of the CDR3: TGTGCCAGCAGCCAAGATCGACAGGGGAATAACTATGGCTACACCTTC.

CDR3 region: CASSLGKNTEAFF. The CDR3, as DNA: TGTGCCAGCAGTTTGGGCAAAAACACTGAAGCTTTCTTT. This chain links TRBV12-3 or TRBV12-4 with TRBJ1-1; no definite D call. Trimming took 3 bases from V and 2 from J, leaving 7 bases between them. CDR3 size: 13 residues.

The J gene is TRBJ1-6, the V gene TRBV9; D remains ambiguous. With 0 bases removed from V and 10 bases from J, the gap between germline ends came to 5 bases. Germline CDR1 is SGDLS and CDR2 is YYNGEE. The CDR3 runs 12 residues. The CDR3 protein is CASSVGNSPLHF. The CDR3 DNA reads as TGTGCCAGCAGCGTAGGAAACTCACCCCTCCACTTT. The full variable domain, its missing parts supplied by reference TRBV9 and TRBJ1-6, is DSGVTQTPKHLITATGQRVTLRCSPRSGDLSVYWYQQSLDQGLQFLIQYYNGEERAKGNILERFSAQQFPDLHSELNLSSLELGDSALYFCASSVGNSPLHFGNGTRLTVT.

V gene TRBV25-1 combines with J gene TRBJ2-3, with D perhaps matching TRBD1 (6 bases). Per germline, CDR1 MGHDK and CDR2 SYGVNS. The V end was cut by 5 bases, the J end by 2 bases, with 11 bases between. The CDR3 has 14 residues. This chain's CDR3 is CASSKHRATDTQYF. In DNA form, the CDR3 reads TGTGCCAGCAGTAAACACAGGGCCACAGATACGCAGTATTTT.

V usage is TRBV5-1 and J usage is TRBJ2-7, with 10 bases lining up with TRBD1. The CDR3 runs to 15 residues. The trim removed 4 bases at V and 1 base at J, leaving 5 bases unmatched. CDR1 is SGHRS, CDR2 YFSETQ, per germline. The CDR3 spells CASSHPGQGSYEQYF. The CDR3 bases are TGCGCCAGCAGCCACCCGGGACAGGGGTCCTACGAGCAGTACTTC. The full variable domain, its missing parts supplied by reference TRBV5-1 and TRBJ2-7, is KAGVTQTPRYLIKTRGQQVTLSCSPISGHRSVSWYQQTPGQGLQFLFEYFSETQRNKGNFPGRFSGRQFSNSRSEMNVSTLELGDSALYLCASSHPGQGSYEQYFGPGTRLTVT.